The 18 T cell receptor beta chains below all came from one sample that was sequenced in a study of T-cell memory formation after mild COVID-19. TCRdb analysed the 5' RACE reads with MiXCR anew, one entry per CDR3 protein. The sample gives about 130,000 distinct CDR3 sequences, approximately 5.9% of which show up once; roughly 2% is in the top ten. The specimen was PBMCs or a T cell subset sorted from them (not recorded which). These receptor sequences come from an adult woman who had mild COVID-19 (a few samples of this study predate the infection). Cell type and time point are not known.

This clonotype was recorded a few times. The chain combines TRBV4-1 with TRBJ1-4, with TRBD1 as a possible D gene (5 bases). The CDR3 length is 15 residues. V was pared by 2 bases and J by 8 bases, with 15 bases between. Germline V lookup: CDR1 MGHRA, CDR2 YSYEKL. Here the CDR3 DNA reads TGCGCCAGCAGCCAACCTGCCGCCTCAGGGGAAAAACTGTTTTTT. Its translation is CASSQPAASGEKLFF.

The sample holds a few counts of this clonotype. The gene calls are TRBV14 and TRBJ2-7; D unresolved. In germline, CDR1 is SGHDN, CDR2 FVKESK. With 4 bases removed from V and 6 bases from J, the gap between germline ends came to 10 bases. This CDR3 is 12 amino acids long. The CDR3 DNA reads TGTGCCAGCAGCCGAACCCGAGTCGAGCAGTACTTC. This translates into CASSRTRVEQYF. Supplemented by reference TRBV14 and TRBJ2-7, the full variable domain reads EAGVTQFPSHSVIEKGQTVTLRCDPISGHDNLYWYRRVMGKEIKFLLHFVKESKQDESGMPNNRFLAERTGGTYSTLKVQPAELEDSGVYFCASSRTRVEQYFGPGTRLTVT.

The V and J genes are TRBV7-3 and TRBJ2-3; TRBD1 or TRBD2 may be the D gene (5 bases each). Germline V gene sequence: CDR1 SGHTA, CDR2 FQGTGA. The V end was cut by 2 bases, the J end by 2 bases, with 11 bases between. The CDR3 sequence is 15 residues long. The CDR3 sequence is CASSLGGTVTDTQYF. The CDR3 DNA follows: TGTGCCAGCAGCTTAGGGGGTACGGTCACAGATACGCAGTATTTT.

Ten or more counts support this clonotype. J is TRBJ2-4 and V is TRBV20-1; TRBD2 might be the D (6 bases). V was trimmed by 6 bases and J by 4 bases, leaving 16 bases between them. The germline V gene has CDR1 DFQATT and CDR2 SNEGSKA (reference sequence). This CDR3 comprises 14 residues. The CDR3 reads CSARGGAGKNIQYF. For the CDR3, the DNA is TGCAGTGCCCGAGGAGGGGCAGGGAAAAACATTCAGTACTTC.

The chain couples TRBV2 to TRBJ1-6, with a tentative D call TRBD1 (5 bases). Germline lookup yields CDR1 SNHLY and CDR2 FYNNEI. This CDR3 has 16 amino acids. Trimming took off 4 bases at V and 9 bases at J, with 19 bases between the two ends. The CDR3 protein is CASSGAGSFIGSPLHF. CDR3 DNA: TGTGCCAGCAGTGGGGCAGGGTCCTTTATAGGTTCACCCCTCCACTTT.

The gene calls are TRBV3-1 and TRBJ2-2, with a tentative D call TRBD1 (5 bases). Trimming took off 7 bases at V and 6 bases at J, with 6 bases between the two ends. CDR1 is LGHDT, CDR2 YNNKEL, per germline (reference sequence). The CDR3 is 11 residues long. CDR3 coding DNA: TGTGCCAGCATGGGGCCCGGGGAGCTGTTTTTT. Its translation is CASMGPGELFF.

This clonotype was seen a handful of times. The V gene is TRBV12-3 or TRBV12-4, the J gene TRBJ2-1, with D possibly matching TRBD2 (6 bases). V lost 5 bases, J lost 8 bases, and 19 bases lay in between. The CDR3 extends over 15 amino acids. CDR3 DNA sequence: TGTGCCAGCAGTCTATCCGGGGACGGGAGCTATGAGCAGTTCTTC. Amino acids: CASSLSGDGSYEQFF.

The table lists this clonotype with a count of one. This chain uses TRBV15 with TRBJ2-7; 7 positions match TRBD2. The CDR3 consists of 14 residues. V dropped 1 base and J dropped 4; count of bases not matched to a gene: 4. CDR1 is LNHNV, CDR2 YYDKDF, per germline (reference sequence). As DNA, the CDR3 is TGTGCCACCAGCAGAGGGGAGGGTTTTTACGAGCAGTACTTC. Its protein is CATSRGEGFYEQYF.

Concerning this clonotype: A clone one base away is much larger, so this may be a read error. The rearrangement joins TRBV7-9 to TRBJ2-5; D uncertain. This CDR3 spans 13 amino acids. V lost 5 bases to trimming and J lost 8 bases, with 15 bases between them. Per germline, CDR1 SEHNR and CDR2 FQNEAQ (reference sequence). The CDR3 spells CASSRDLTDTQYF. DNA for the CDR3: TGTGCCAGCAGCCGCGACTTGACGGATACCCAGTACTTC.

The rearrangement joins TRBV7-2 to TRBJ2-7, with D perhaps TRBD2 (6 bases). The CDR3 consists of 15 residues. V lost 1 base and J 2 bases, leaving 12 bases between the germline ends. Germline CDR1 SGHTA, CDR2 FQGNSA. This chain's CDR3 is CASSLDRTIPYEQYF. In DNA form, the CDR3 reads TGTGCCAGCAGCTTAGATAGGACTATCCCCTACGAGCAGTACTTC.

This clonotype was seen at least ten times. The chain is built from TRBV5-1 and TRBJ2-7, with 9 bases that match TRBD1. V trimming: 4 bases; J trimming: 3 bases; junction bases outside the gene matches: 11. There are 16 residues in the CDR3. The germline gives CDR1 SGHRS, CDR2 YFSETQ. The CDR3 sequence: CASSLTPGQGHYEQYF. The CDR3 DNA reads TGCGCCAGCAGCCTAACACCGGGACAGGGACACTACGAGCAGTACTTC. Full variable domain (outside the CDR3, taken from reference TRBV5-1 and TRBJ2-7): KAGVTQTPRYLIKTRGQQVTLSCSPISGHRSVSWYQQTPGQGLQFLFEYFSETQRNKGNFPGRFSGRQFSNSRSEMNVSTLELGDSALYLCASSLTPGQGHYEQYFGPGTRLTVT.

This clonotype was detected only a few times. The rearrangement links TRBV5-6 to TRBJ2-1, with TRBD2 matching over 11 bases. Germline values: CDR1 SGHDT, CDR2 YYEEEE. CDR3 length: 17 residues. Trimming took 2 bases from V and 0 from J; bases not matched to a gene: 4. The CDR3 loop is CASSFLTSGSSYNEQFF. For the CDR3, the DNA is TGTGCCAGCAGCTTCTTAACTAGCGGGAGCTCCTACAATGAGCAGTTCTTC. Variable domain in full (rest from reference TRBV5-6 and TRBJ2-1): DAGVTQSPTHLIKTRGQQVTLRCSPKSGHDTVSWYQQALGQGPQFIFQYYEEEERQRGNFPDRFSGHQFPNYSSELNVNALLLGDSALYLCASSFLTSGSSYNEQFFGPGTRLTVL.

This chain links TRBV24-1 with TRBJ2-1; unclear D gene. CDR1 and CDR2 (germline): KGHDR, SFDVKD. Trimming took off 7 bases at V and 7 bases at J, with 10 bases between the two ends. The CDR3 length is 12 residues. The CDR3 loop reads CATSPRWNEQFF. The CDR3 coding sequence is TGTGCCACCAGCCCCAGGTGGAATGAGCAGTTCTTC.

In this sample, this clonotype turned up a few times. V and J are TRBV2 and TRBJ2-1; a weak D match, TRBD1 (5 bases). The V and J ends lost 5 bases and 5 bases respectively, with 19 bases between them. The CDR3 has 16 amino acids. CDR1 SNHLY and CDR2 FYNNEI come from the germline V gene. CDR3 nucleotides: TGTGCCAGCAGTACGACAGCTACTACGCTGAACAATGAGCAGTTCTTC. This gives the protein CASSTTATTLNNEQFF.

The chain has TRBV2 and TRBJ2-7; possible D gene TRBD2, 6 bases. The germline gives CDR1 SNHLY, CDR2 FYNNEI. V lost 8 bases and J lost 0, with 14 bases in between. The CDR3 is made up of 14 amino acids. The CDR3 sequence is CASRSREASYEQYF. The CDR3, as DNA: TGTGCCAGCCGTTCAAGGGAGGCCTCCTACGAGCAGTACTTC.

There are many counts of this clonotype. This rearrangement joins TRBV7-2 to TRBJ2-3; a weak D match, TRBD2 (6 bases). CDR1 SGHTA and CDR2 FQGNSA come from the germline V gene. The V end lost 5 bases, the J end lost 2 bases, and 17 bases lay between the germline ends. This CDR3 comprises 16 residues. The CDR3 loop reads CASSVLAPLNTDTQYF. In DNA, the CDR3 is TGTGCCAGCAGCGTTCTAGCGCCGCTAAACACAGATACGCAGTATTTT.

This clonotype was seen ten or more times. The chain couples TRBV20-1 to TRBJ2-7; D might be TRBD1 (5 bases). The CDR3 has 14 residues. Trimming pared 0 bases from V and 1 base from J, leaving 10 bases between. CDR1 and CDR2 from the germline V gene are DFQATT and SNEGSKA (reference sequence). CDR3 sequence: CSARDGKGSYEQYF. The DNA for the CDR3 is TGCAGTGCTAGAGATGGGAAGGGGTCCTACGAGCAGTACTTC.

This clonotype was counted many times. V and J are TRBV9 and TRBJ2-1; D might be TRBD1 (6 bases). Deletions cut 1 base from V and 3 bases from J, with 11 bases between. Germline V CDR1 and CDR2: SGDLS, YYNGEE. This CDR3 comprises 15 residues. CDR3 in DNA: TGTGCCAGCAGCGTATTAGCAGGGGACTACAATGAGCAGTTCTTC. Translating it yields CASSVLAGDYNEQFF.